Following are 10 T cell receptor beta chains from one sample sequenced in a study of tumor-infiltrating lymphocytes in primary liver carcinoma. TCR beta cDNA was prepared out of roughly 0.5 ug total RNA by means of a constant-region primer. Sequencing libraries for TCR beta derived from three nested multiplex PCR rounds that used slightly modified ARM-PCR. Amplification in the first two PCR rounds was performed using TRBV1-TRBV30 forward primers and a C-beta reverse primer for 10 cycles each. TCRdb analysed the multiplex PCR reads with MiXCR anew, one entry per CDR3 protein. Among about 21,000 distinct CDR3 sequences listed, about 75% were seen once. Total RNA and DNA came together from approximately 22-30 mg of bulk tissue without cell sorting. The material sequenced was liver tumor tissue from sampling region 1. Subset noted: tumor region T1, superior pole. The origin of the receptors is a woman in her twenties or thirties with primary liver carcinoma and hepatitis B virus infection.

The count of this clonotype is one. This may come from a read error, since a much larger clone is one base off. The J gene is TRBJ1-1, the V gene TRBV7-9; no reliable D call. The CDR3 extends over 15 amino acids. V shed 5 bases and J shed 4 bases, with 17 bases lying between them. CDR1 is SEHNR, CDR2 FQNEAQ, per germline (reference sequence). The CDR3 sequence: CASSPPLVLTTEAFF. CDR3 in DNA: TGTGCCAGCAGCCCCCCCCTTGTCTTGACCACTGAAGCTTTCTTT. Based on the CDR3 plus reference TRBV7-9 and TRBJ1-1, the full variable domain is DTGVSQNPRHKITKRGQNVTFRCDPISEHNRLYWYRQTLGQGPEFLTYFQNEAQLEKSRLLSDRFSAERPKGSFSTLEIQRTEQGDSAMYLCASSPPLVLTTEAFFGQGTRLTVV.

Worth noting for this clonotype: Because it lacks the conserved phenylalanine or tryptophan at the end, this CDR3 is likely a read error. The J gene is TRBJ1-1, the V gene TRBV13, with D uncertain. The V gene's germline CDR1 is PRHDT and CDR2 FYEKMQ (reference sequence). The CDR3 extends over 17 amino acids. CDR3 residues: CASSLGGFGIGGTEAFY. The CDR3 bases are TGTGCCAGCAGCCTAGGAGGGTTTGGTATTGGAGGCACTGAAGCTTTCTAT.

The CDR3, as DNA: TGTGCCAACAAGATTGACGGGAACTACGAGCAGTACTTC. Amino acids: CANKIDGNYEQYF. The chain carries TRBV11-2 and TRBJ2-7, with D tentatively TRBD2 (5 bases). CDR3 length: 13 amino acids. CDR1 and CDR2 (germline): SGHAT, FQNNGV. V lost 10 bases to trimming and J lost 3 bases, with 16 bases between them.

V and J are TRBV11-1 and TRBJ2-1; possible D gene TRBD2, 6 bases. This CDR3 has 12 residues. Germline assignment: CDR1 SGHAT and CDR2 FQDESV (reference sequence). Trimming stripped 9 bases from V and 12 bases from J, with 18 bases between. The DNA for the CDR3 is TGTGCCAGGGGCGGGGCGGGACGGAGGCAGTTCTTC. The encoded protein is CARGGAGRRQFF.

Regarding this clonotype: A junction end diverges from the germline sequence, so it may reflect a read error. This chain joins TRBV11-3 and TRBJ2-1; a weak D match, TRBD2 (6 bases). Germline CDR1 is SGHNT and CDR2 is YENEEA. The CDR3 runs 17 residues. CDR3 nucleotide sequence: TGTGCCAGCAGCTTAGGCCTACTAGTGGGAGGCTACAGTGAGCAATTCTTC. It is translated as CASSLGLLVGGYSEQFF. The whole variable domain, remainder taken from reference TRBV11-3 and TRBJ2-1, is EAGVVQSPRYKIIEKKQPVAFWCNPISGHNTLYWYLQNLGQGPELLIRYENEEAVDDSQLPKDRFSAERLKGVDSTLKIQPAELGDSAVYLCASSLGLLVGGYSEQFFGPGTRLTVL.

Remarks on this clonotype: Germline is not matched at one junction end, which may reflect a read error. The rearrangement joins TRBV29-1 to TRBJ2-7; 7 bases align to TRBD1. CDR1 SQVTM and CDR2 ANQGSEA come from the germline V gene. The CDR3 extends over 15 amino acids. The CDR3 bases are TGCAGCATTGAAGAGGAGACAGGGCTCTCATACGAGCAGTACTTC. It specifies CSIEEETGLSYEQYF.

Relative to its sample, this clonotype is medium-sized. CDR3 sequence: CASSYHREQFF. DNA for the CDR3: TGTGCCAGCAGTTACCATCGTGAGCAGTTCTTC. The V and J genes are TRBV6-5 and TRBJ2-1; D call uncertain. The germline gives CDR1 MNHEY, CDR2 SVGAGI. Trimming took 2 bases from V and 9 from J, leaving 5 bases between them. The CDR3 length is 11 residues.

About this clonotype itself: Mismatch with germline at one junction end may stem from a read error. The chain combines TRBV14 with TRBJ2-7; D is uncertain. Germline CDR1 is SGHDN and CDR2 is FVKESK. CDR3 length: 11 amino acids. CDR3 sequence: CTSSHHHKQYF. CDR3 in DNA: TGTACCAGCAGCCACCATCACAAGCAGTACTTC.

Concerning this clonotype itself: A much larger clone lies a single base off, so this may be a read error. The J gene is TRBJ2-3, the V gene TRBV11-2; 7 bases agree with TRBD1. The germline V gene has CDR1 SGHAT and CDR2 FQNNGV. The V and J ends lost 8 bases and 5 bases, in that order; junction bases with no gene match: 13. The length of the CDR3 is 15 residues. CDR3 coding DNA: TGTGCCAGCCGGGCGCGACAGGGAAGGGGAGATACGCAGTATTTT. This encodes CASRARQGRGDTQYF. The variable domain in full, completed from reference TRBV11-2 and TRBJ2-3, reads EAGVAQSPRYKIIEKRQSVAFWCNPISGHATLYWYQQILGQGPKLLIQFQNNGVVDDSQLPKDRFSAERLKGVDSTLKIQPAKLEDSAVYLCASRARQGRGDTQYFGPGTRLTVL.

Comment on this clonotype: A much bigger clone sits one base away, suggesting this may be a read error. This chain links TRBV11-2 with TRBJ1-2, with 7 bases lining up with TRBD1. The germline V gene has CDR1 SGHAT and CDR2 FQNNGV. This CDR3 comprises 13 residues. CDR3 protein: CASSPGQHYSYTF. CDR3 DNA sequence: TGTGCCAGCAGCCCGGGACAGCACTATAGCTACACCTTC.